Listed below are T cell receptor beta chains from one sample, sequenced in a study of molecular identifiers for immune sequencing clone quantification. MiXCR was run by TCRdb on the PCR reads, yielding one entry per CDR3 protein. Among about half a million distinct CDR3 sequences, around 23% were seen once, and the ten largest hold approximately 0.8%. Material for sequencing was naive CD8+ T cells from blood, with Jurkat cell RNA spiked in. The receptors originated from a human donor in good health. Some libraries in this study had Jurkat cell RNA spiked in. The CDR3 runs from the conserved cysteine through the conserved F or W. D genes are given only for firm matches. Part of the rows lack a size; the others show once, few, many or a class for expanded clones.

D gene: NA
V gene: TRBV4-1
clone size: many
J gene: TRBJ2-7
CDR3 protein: CASSQNPAYEQYF
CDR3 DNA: TGCGCCAGCAGCCAGAACCCGGCTTACGAGCAGTACTTC

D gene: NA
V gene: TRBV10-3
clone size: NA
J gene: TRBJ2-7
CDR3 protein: CAISELGLFYEQYF
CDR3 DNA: TGTGCCATCAGTGAGCTAGGTCTCTTTTACGAGCAGTACTTC

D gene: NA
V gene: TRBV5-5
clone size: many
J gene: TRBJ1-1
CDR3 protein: CASSLTQYPEAFF
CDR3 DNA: TGTGCCAGCAGCTTGACACAATATCCTGAAGCTTTCTTT

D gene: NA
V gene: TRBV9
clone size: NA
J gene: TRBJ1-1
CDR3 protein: CASSSVGPEAFF
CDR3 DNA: TGTGCCAGCAGCAGTGTAGGTCCCGAAGCTTTCTTT

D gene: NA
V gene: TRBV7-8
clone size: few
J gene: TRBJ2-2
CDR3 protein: CASSAGVGGELFF
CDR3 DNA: TGTGCCAGCAGCGCAGGCGTCGGCGGGGAGCTGTTTTTT

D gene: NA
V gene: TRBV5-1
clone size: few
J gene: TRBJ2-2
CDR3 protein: CASSLVPGEVVNTGELFF
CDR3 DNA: TGCGCCAGCAGCTTGGTGCCAGGGGAAGTAGTGAACACCGGGGAGCTGTTTTTT

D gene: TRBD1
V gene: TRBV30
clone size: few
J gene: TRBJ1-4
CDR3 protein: CAWTGTGTEKLFF
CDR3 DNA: TGTGCCTGGACCGGGACAGGGACCGAAAAACTGTTTTTT

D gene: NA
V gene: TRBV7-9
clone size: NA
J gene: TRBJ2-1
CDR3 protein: CASSLRDGYYNEQFF
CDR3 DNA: TGTGCCAGCAGCCTCCGGGACGGTTACTACAATGAGCAGTTCTTC

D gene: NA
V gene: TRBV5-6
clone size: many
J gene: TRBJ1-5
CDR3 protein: CASSLTGSQPQHF
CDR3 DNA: TGTGCCAGCAGCCTGACTGGGAGCCAGCCCCAGCATTTT

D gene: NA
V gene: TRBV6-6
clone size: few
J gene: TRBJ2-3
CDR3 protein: CASSYLTMVGSTDTQYF
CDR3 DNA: TGTGCCAGCAGTTACCTGACGATGGTGGGGAGCACAGATACGCAGTATTTT

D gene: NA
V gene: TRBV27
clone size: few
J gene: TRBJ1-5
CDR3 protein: CASSTTGYSNQPQHF
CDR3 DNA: TGTGCCAGCAGTACGACAGGATATAGCAATCAGCCCCAGCATTTT

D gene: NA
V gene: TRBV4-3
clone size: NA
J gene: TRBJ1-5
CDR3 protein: CASSQDAGPTQPQHF
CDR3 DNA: TGCGCCAGCAGCCAAGATGCGGGCCCAACTCAGCCCCAGCATTTT

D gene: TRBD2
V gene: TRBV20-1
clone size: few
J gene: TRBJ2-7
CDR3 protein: CSARPGLAGVVLLYEQYF
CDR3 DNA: TGCAGTGCGCGGCCGGGACTAGCGGGAGTAGTCCTCCTCTACGAGCAGTACTTC